This T cell receptor beta chain emerged from a study of cytomegalovirus exposure and HLA in healthy donors. The study's findings and limits: Common viral pathogens seemed, in a later analysis, to connect with several of the most significant clusters. The authors later found TCR association rates varying by HLA locus, with DRB1 most and HLA-C fewest. Accurate HLA-A and HLA-B prediction from TCR beta sequences was reported for most subjects.

The PCR used 60 Vbeta and 13 Jbeta primers. The table came from immunoSEQ multiplex PCR; TCRdb's copy has only in-frame clones and leaves some out. The sample holds fewer than 120,000 clones; 80% are singletons and the top ten take around 2.9%. Regarding this clone: Antigen: not known.

Sequencing input: PBMCs. This receptor was obtained from an older woman in good health and CMV-seropositive.

Here the CDR3 DNA reads TGTGCCAGCTACCACACGGAGGAAGCTTTCTTT. Amino acid sequence: CASYHTEEAFF. J is TRBJ1-1 and V is TRBV6-6; no firm D call. The V gene lost 8 bases and the J gene lost 8 bases, with 12 bases spanning the gap. The CDR3 length is 11 residues. Germline values: CDR1 MNHNY, CDR2 SVGAGI (reference sequence).